The rows below give T cell receptor beta chains drawn from one sample of a study of patients and donors after allogeneic stem cell transplantation. TCRdb re-called the RT-PCR reads through MiXCR, storing one row per CDR3 protein. The table lists a few hundred thousand distinct CDR3 sequences, 11% to 15% of them singletons. The sequencing input was blood, either unsorted or a sorted T cell fraction (not recorded which). All receptors come from a human donor who was either an allogeneic HSCT recipient or a stem cell or donor lymphocyte infusion donor (not recorded which). It is not recorded whose cells these are; they may come from a transplant donor. The CDR3 runs from the conserved cysteine through the conserved F or W. D genes are given only for firm matches. Expanded clones are given a class, and other clones once, few, many or no size at all.

many	TRBD2	TRBV12-3/TRBV12-4	TRBJ2-7	CASTRSGRASHEQYF	TGTGCCAGCACCCGAAGCGGGAGGGCCTCCCACGAGCAGTACTTC
many	TRBD1	TRBV2	TRBJ1-4	CASSRTGGSSTNEKLFF	TGTGCCAGCAGTAGGACAGGGGGCTCTTCAACTAATGAAAAACTGTTTTTT
-	TRBD1	TRBV12-3/TRBV12-4	TRBJ1-2	CASSLRTGVKGYTF	TGTGCCAGCAGTTTGCGGACAGGGGTGAAGGGCTACACCTTC
few	-	TRBV3-1	TRBJ2-1	CASTHSGAGYNEQFF	TGTGCCAGCACCCATTCCGGTGCGGGATACAATGAGCAGTTCTTC
few	-	TRBV21-1	TRBJ2-5	CASSRGQGRFLQETQYF	TGTGCCAGCAGCCGAGGACAGGGGCGGTTTCTTCAAGAGACCCAGTACTTC
-	TRBD2	TRBV7-8	TRBJ2-7	CASSSGLAGTSEQYF	TGTGCCAGCAGCTCCGGTCTAGCGGGAACTTCCGAGCAGTACTTC
many	-	TRBV12-3/TRBV12-4	TRBJ1-1	CASSLDWAPNTEAFF	TGTGCCAGCAGTTTAGATTGGGCCCCGAACACTGAAGCTTTCTTT
many	-	TRBV5-6	TRBJ2-2	CASSQWTAYELFF	TGTGCCAGCAGCCAATGGACGGCCTATGAGCTGTTTTTT
many	-	TRBV11-2	TRBJ2-7	CASSLGQGRAYEQYF	TGTGCCAGCAGCTTAGGCCAGGGCCGAGCCTACGAGCAGTACTTC
few	-	TRBV12-3/TRBV12-4	TRBJ2-5	CASSMQQETQYF	TGTGCCAGCAGCATGCAACAAGAGACCCAGTACTTC
-	-	TRBV30	TRBJ1-2	CAWSDLQGVYGYTF	TGTGCCTGGAGTGATTTACAGGGAGTCTATGGCTACACCTTC
many	-	TRBV4-3	TRBJ2-4	CASSQEGQGLNIQYF	TGCGCCAGCAGCCAAGAGGGGCAGGGACTAAACATTCAGTACTTC
-	-	TRBV6-1	TRBJ2-7	CASSPRITSYEQYF	TGTGCCAGCAGTCCCAGGATTACCTCCTACGAGCAGTACTTC
-	TRBD1	TRBV6-5	TRBJ2-3	CASSSGTGILITQYF	TGTGCCAGCAGTTCAGGGACAGGGATCTTGATTACGCAGTATTTT
-	-	TRBV30	TRBJ2-1	CAWSEGPPVNEQFF	TGTGCCTGGAGTGAGGGACCCCCCGTAAATGAGCAGTTCTTC
many	TRBD1	TRBV28	TRBJ1-2	CASSYPTGLGYGYTF	TGTGCCAGCAGCTACCCGACAGGGTTGGGCTATGGCTACACCTTC
-	-	TRBV4-1	TRBJ2-7	CASSQDNRLGSYEQYF	TGCGCCAGCAGCCAAGATAACAGGTTAGGTTCCTACGAGCAGTACTTC
-	-	TRBV21-1	TRBJ2-7	CAKPLTDTKDEQYF	TGTGCCAAGCCCCTGACGGACACCAAGGACGAGCAGTACTTC
few	-	TRBV7-2	TRBJ1-5	CASNPLRHQPQHF	TGTGCCAGCAACCCCCTCAGGCATCAGCCCCAGCATTTT
-	-	TRBV5-6	TRBJ2-7	CASSFTGTYEQYF	TGTGCCAGCAGCTTTACCGGCACCTACGAGCAGTACTTC
many	-	TRBV5-4	TRBJ1-1	CASSSPRGEYTEAFF	TGTGCCAGCAGCTCCCCGCGGGGGGAGTACACTGAAGCTTTCTTT
few	TRBD2	TRBV11-2	TRBJ2-3	CASSLRFRGGLESTDTQYF	TGTGCCAGCAGCCTCCGATTCCGGGGGGGCCTCGAAAGCACAGATACGCAGTATTTT
-	TRBD2	TRBV6-5	TRBJ2-7	CASRGSGRERYF	TGTGCCAGCAGGGGGTCGGGGAGGGAGCGGTACTTC
few	TRBD1	TRBV27	TRBJ1-5	CASSPQGAFSNQPQHF	TGTGCCAGCAGTCCACAGGGGGCTTTTAGCAATCAGCCCCAGCATTTT
many	-	TRBV4-2	TRBJ1-1	CASSQDVRTDTEAFF	TGTGCCAGCAGCCAAGATGTCAGGACGGATACTGAAGCTTTCTTT
many	-	TRBV7-2	TRBJ1-2	CASSLAKGSGYTF	TGTGCCAGCAGCTTAGCGAAGGGCTCTGGCTACACCTTC
few	-	TRBV5-1	TRBJ2-4	CASSLGDGGLYF	TGCGCCAGCAGCCTGGGAGACGGGGGCCTTTACTTC
many	-	TRBV24-1	TRBJ1-1	CATSDNGGARGPEAFF	TGTGCCACCAGTGACAATGGGGGGGCGCGGGGCCCCGAAGCTTTCTTT
-	-	TRBV4-1	TRBJ2-3	CASSQRDTSRTDTQYF	TGCGCCAGCAGCCAACGCGACACAAGCCGCACAGATACGCAGTATTTT
-	-	TRBV27	TRBJ1-1	CATWGRGGNTEAFF	TGTGCCACCTGGGGGAGGGGGGGGAACACTGAAGCTTTCTTT
many	-	TRBV5-1	TRBJ2-1	CASSLGAGVHNEQFF	TGCGCCAGCAGCCTGGGGGCGGGGGTTCACAATGAGCAGTTCTTC
many	-	TRBV29-1	TRBJ2-3	CSVDFRGLGTDTQYF	TGCAGCGTTGATTTCAGGGGTCTAGGCACAGATACGCAGTATTTT
-	-	TRBV29-1	TRBJ1-2	CSVNGGNYGYTF	TGCAGCGTAAACGGGGGGAACTATGGCTACACCTTC
-	TRBD2	TRBV5-6	TRBJ2-5	CASSLAGGAAQETQYF	TGTGCCAGCAGCTTGGCGGGGGGGGCGGCCCAAGAGACCCAGTACTTC
few	-	TRBV4-2	TRBJ2-7	CASSHPVGGSSYEQYF	TGTGCCAGCAGCCATCCGGTGGGGGGAAGCTCCTACGAGCAGTACTTC
few	-	TRBV11-3	TRBJ2-1	CASGRDFYNEQFF	TGTGCCAGCGGAAGGGATTTTTACAATGAGCAGTTCTTC
-	-	TRBV3-1	TRBJ2-7	CASSQGGKDEQYF	TGTGCCAGCAGCCAGGGGGGTAAGGACGAGCAGTACTTC
-	TRBD1	TRBV4-1	TRBJ1-3	CASSQAPPGGVGNTIYF	TGCGCCAGCAGCCAAGCACCGCCAGGGGGAGTTGGAAACACCATATATTTT
few	TRBD2	TRBV7-2	TRBJ2-1	CASSWEGGPFNEQFF	TGTGCCAGCAGTTGGGAGGGAGGGCCTTTCAATGAGCAGTTCTTC
-	-	TRBV19	TRBJ1-4	CASSGGRIDEKLFF	TGTGCCAGTAGCGGGGGGCGCATTGATGAAAAACTGTTTTTT
many	-	TRBV7-9	TRBJ1-2	CASSSYTANYGYTF	TGTGCCAGCAGCTCCTACACAGCTAACTATGGCTACACCTTC
-	-	TRBV6-6	TRBJ1-3	CASSKQAGNTIYF	TGTGCCAGCAGTAAACAGGCTGGAAACACCATATATTTT
-	TRBD1	TRBV12-3/TRBV12-4	TRBJ1-2	CASSRDREGGYTF	TGTGCCAGCAGTCGGGACAGGGAGGGAGGCTACACCTTC
few	TRBD1	TRBV3-1	TRBJ1-1	CASSHQGGGPEAFF	TGTGCCAGCAGCCACCAGGGGGGGGGACCAGAAGCTTTCTTT
-	-	TRBV7-2	TRBJ2-7	CASSLETIEQYF	TGTGCCAGCAGCTTAGAGACCATAGAGCAGTACTTC
many	-	TRBV5-6	TRBJ2-7	CASSRQVYSYEQYF	TGTGCCAGCAGCCGACAGGTCTACTCCTACGAGCAGTACTTC
many	TRBD1	TRBV27	TRBJ1-6	CASRAGQGVGGSPLHF	TGTGCCAGCAGAGCGGGACAGGGGGTCGGAGGTTCACCCCTCCACTTT